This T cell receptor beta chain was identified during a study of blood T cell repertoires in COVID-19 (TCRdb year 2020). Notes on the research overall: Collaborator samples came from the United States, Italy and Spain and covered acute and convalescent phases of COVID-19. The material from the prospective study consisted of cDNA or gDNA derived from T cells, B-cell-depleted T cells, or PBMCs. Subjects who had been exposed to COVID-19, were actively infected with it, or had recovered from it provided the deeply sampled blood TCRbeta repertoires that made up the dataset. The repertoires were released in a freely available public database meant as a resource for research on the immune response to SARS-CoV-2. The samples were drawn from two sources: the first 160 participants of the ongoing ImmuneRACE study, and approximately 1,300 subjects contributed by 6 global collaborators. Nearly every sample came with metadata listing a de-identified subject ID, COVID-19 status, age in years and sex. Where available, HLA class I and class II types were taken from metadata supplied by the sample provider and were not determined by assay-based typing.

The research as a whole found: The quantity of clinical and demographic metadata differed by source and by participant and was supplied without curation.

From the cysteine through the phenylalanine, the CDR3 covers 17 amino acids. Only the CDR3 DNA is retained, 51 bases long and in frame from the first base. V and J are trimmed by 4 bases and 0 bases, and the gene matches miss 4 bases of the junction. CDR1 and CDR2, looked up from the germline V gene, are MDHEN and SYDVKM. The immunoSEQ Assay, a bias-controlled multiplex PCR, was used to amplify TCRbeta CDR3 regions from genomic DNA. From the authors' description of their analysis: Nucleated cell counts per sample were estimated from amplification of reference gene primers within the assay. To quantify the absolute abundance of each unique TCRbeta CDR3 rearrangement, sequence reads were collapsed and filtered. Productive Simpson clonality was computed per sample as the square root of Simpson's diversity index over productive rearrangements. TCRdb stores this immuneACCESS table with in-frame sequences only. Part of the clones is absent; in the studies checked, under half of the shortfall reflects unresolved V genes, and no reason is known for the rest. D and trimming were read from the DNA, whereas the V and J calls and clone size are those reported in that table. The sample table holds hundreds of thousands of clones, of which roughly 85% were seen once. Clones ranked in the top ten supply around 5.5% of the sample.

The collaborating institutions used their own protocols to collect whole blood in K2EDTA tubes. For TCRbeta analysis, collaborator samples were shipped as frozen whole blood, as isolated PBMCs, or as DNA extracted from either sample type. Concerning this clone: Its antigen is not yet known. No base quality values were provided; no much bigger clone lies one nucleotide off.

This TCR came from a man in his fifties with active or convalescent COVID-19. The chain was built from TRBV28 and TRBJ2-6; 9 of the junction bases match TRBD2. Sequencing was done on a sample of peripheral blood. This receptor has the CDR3 CASSSLAGFSGANVLTF. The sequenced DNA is TGTGCCAGCAGTTCACTAGCGGGTTTCTCTGGGGCCAACGTCCTGACTTTC.